Sequencing of this TCR beta chain was carried out in a study of vaccination effects on CD4 cells after COVID-19. Study information: Using viral peptide pools, the ViraFEST assay grew out antigen-specific CD4+ T cells prior to sequencing. Participants completed two doses of the BNT162b2 or mRNA-1273 vaccine.

The method was immunoSEQ multiplex PCR; TCRdb's version includes in-frame clones alone and lacks a portion of them. Of about 70,000 clones detected, approximately 77% appear once; the ten largest clones hold around 2.1%. A note on this clone: The antigen is not known.

The germline CDR1 and CDR2 sequences are LGHDT and YNNKEL (reference sequence). Trimming removed 3 bases from V and 7 bases from J, with 12 bases in between. The CDR3 is 13 residues long. At the end of around eleven days of culture, CD4+ T cells were isolated. The healthy vaccine recipients, who had no prior SARS-CoV-2 infection, showed negative nucleocapsid antibodies. The source is a human donor who received a COVID-19 vaccine. The sample was CD4+ T cells from PBMCs cultured without peptide, taken before COVID-19 vaccination. The rearrangement joins TRBV3-1 (or the pseudogene TRBV3-2) to TRBJ1-2, with D possibly TRBD1 on 6 matching bases. The CDR3 DNA sequence: TGTGCCAGCAGCCAGGGGGCGAGGGGTGGCTACACCTTC. Protein product: CASSQGARGGYTF.